Below, one T cell receptor (beta chain) is given with its context. Its antigen is still unknown. Clones were read by immunoSEQ multiplex PCR, and TCRdb kept only the in-frame ones, dropping some. This sample has nearly 110,000 clones; 75% to 95% occur once, and the top ten carry roughly 1.2%. With 2 bases removed from V and 0 bases from J, the gap between germline ends came to 12 bases. Germline CDR1 MNHEY, CDR2 SVGAGI. CDR3 length: 16 amino acids. These data originate in a study of OX40 agonist ivuxolimab in advanced cancers. Findings and limits, study-wide: Average numbers of expanded clones were greater in CD8+ T cells than in CD4+.

This chain joins TRBV6-5 and TRBJ2-3, with a possible D match to TRBD2 (6 bases). This receptor was taken from an adult with an advanced solid tumor such as melanoma, head and neck, liver or kidney cancer. The sample was CD4+ or CD8+ T cells sorted from blood, taken in a trial of the OX40 agonist ivuxolimab. The CDR3 sequence: CASSYLFGRSTDTQYF. The CDR3, as DNA: TGTGCCAGCAGTTACCTTTTCGGGAGAAGCACAGATACGCAGTATTTT.